The 15 T cell receptor beta chains listed next were all sequenced from one sample in a study of T cell responses to AZD1222 COVID-19 vaccine. Only in-frame clones appear in the TCRdb table, and some are missing; sequencing was by immunoSEQ multiplex PCR. The sample includes roughly 130,000 clones, around 91% of them seen just once. This specimen consisted of peripheral blood, obtained on day 0 of AZD1222 vaccination. The source of these receptors is an adult in good health.

The gene calls are TRBV6-5 and TRBJ2-3; 10 bases fit TRBD1. The CDR3 has 15 amino acids. V trimming: 2 bases; J trimming: 1 base; junction bases outside the gene matches: 0. Germline CDR1 reads MNHEY; CDR2 reads SVGAGI. This CDR3 reads CASSYGTGGTDTQYF. In nucleotides, the CDR3 is TGTGCCAGCAGTTACGGGACAGGGGGCACAGATACGCAGTATTTT.

CDR3 amino acids: CASSTSGGYEQYF. The CDR3 DNA sequence: TGTGCCAGCAGCACATCCGGGGGCTACGAGCAGTACTTC. The rearrangement uses TRBV9 and TRBJ2-7; TRBD2 might be the D (6 bases). Between the trimmed V and J ends, which lost 4 bases and 3 bases, there was a span of 11 bases. Germline V gives CDR1 SGDLS, CDR2 YYNGEE. This CDR3 spans 13 amino acids. The variable domain in full, completed from reference TRBV9 and TRBJ2-7, reads DSGVTQTPKHLITATGQRVTLRCSPRSGDLSVYWYQQSLDQGLQFLIQYYNGEERAKGNILERFSAQQFPDLHSELNLSSLELGDSALYFCASSTSGGYEQYFGPGTRLTVT.

The chain has TRBV12-3 or TRBV12-4 and TRBJ1-2; D gene uncertain. V lost 3 bases, J lost 4 bases, and 6 bases lay in between. CDR3 length equals 12 residues. In DNA, the CDR3 is TGTGCCAGCAGTTTGAGGCTCTATGGCTACACCTTC. It specifies CASSLRLYGYTF.

This rearrangement joins TRBV6-5 to TRBJ1-4; D is uncertain. This CDR3 has 14 residues. With 5 bases removed from V and 0 bases from J, the gap between germline ends came to 7 bases. Germline-derived CDR1 and CDR2 are MNHEY and SVGAGI. CDR3 sequence (DNA): TGTGCCAGCAGTCGAGTTGCAACTAATGAAAAACTGTTTTTT. Its protein product is CASSRVATNEKLFF.

V is TRBV6-4 and J is TRBJ1-4; D gene unclear. Deletions cut 6 bases from V and 6 bases from J, with 8 bases between. Germline CDR1 MRHNA, CDR2 SNTAGT. This CDR3 has 12 residues. Here the CDR3 reads CASSRSDEKLFF. The CDR3, as DNA: TGTGCCAGCAGCCGTAGTGATGAAAAACTGTTTTTT.

The chain combines TRBV6-6 with TRBJ2-7; 9 bases map to TRBD1. Trimming at V came to 5 bases and at J to 5 bases, leaving 4 bases not matched to a gene. The CDR3 consists of 13 residues. From germline, CDR1 is MNHNY and CDR2 SVGAGI (reference sequence). The CDR3 loop is CASSGTGRDEQYF. As DNA, the CDR3 is TGTGCCAGCAGTGGGACAGGGCGAGACGAGCAGTACTTC.

V is TRBV5-6 and J is TRBJ1-1; D uncertain. V gave up 4 bases and J gave up 0 bases, with 10 bases separating them. The CDR3 length is 14 residues. Germline-derived CDR1 and CDR2 are SGHDT and YYEEEE. The CDR3 bases are TGTGCCAGCAGCCCAGGAGGGATGAACACTGAAGCTTTCTTT. As protein: CASSPGGMNTEAFF. The whole variable domain, filled in from reference TRBV5-6 and TRBJ1-1, reads DAGVTQSPTHLIKTRGQQVTLRCSPKSGHDTVSWYQQALGQGPQFIFQYYEEEERQRGNFPDRFSGHQFPNYSSELNVNALLLGDSALYLCASSPGGMNTEAFFGQGTRLTVV.

The chain is built from TRBV10-3 and TRBJ2-1, with 10 bases that match TRBD1. V was pared by 0 bases and J by 3 bases, with 5 bases of the junction left unmatched. Germline values: CDR1 ENHRY, CDR2 SYGVKD. The CDR3 extends over 17 amino acids. DNA for the CDR3: TGTGCCATCAGTGAGTCTGACAGGGGGCTTCTCTACAATGAGCAGTTCTTC. Translation: CAISESDRGLLYNEQFF.

The genes are TRBV6-4 and TRBJ2-3; TRBD2 matches 11 bases. After removal of 5 bases from V and 6 bases from J, the junction contained 7 bases not matched to a gene. The CDR3 sequence is 15 residues long. CDR1 MRHNA and CDR2 SNTAGT come from the germline V gene. CDR3 coding DNA: TGTGCCAGCAGTCGCTTAGCGGGAGGGCGGGATACGCAGTATTTT. Its protein product is CASSRLAGGRDTQYF.

This chain links TRBV27 with TRBJ1-2; a possible D gene is TRBD1 (5 bases). The length of the CDR3 is 18 residues. V gave up 3 bases and J gave up 0 bases, with 20 bases separating them. CDR1 and CDR2 from the germline V gene are MNHEY and SMNVEV (reference sequence). The CDR3 here is CASSLFGTGGWANYGYTF. The CDR3 nucleotides are TGTGCCAGCAGTTTGTTCGGGACGGGGGGTTGGGCTAACTATGGCTACACCTTC.

CDR3 region: CASRSQGNSGNTIYF. The CDR3 DNA follows: TGTGCAAGTCGCTCCCAGGGTAACTCTGGAAACACCATATATTTT. The chain recombines TRBV12-2 with TRBJ1-3; TRBD1 is the table's D call, not checked against the DNA. TRBV12-2 is marked as a pseudogene. The CDR3 runs to 15 residues.

The chain couples TRBV27 to TRBJ1-6; D is ambiguous. V lost 3 bases, J lost 5 bases, and 14 bases lay in between. CDR1 is MNHEY and CDR2 is SMNVEV in the germline V gene (reference sequence). This CDR3 spans 16 amino acids. The CDR3 loop reads CASSFNPPGHNSPLHF. CDR3 coding DNA: TGTGCCAGCAGTTTTAACCCGCCCGGGCATAATTCACCCCTCCACTTT.

V usage is TRBV3-1 (or the pseudogene TRBV3-2) and J usage is TRBJ2-3, with 8 bases lining up with TRBD2. The V and J ends lost 5 bases and 1 base, in that order; junction bases with no gene match: 8. Germline CDR1 is LGHDT and CDR2 is YNNKEL (reference sequence). The CDR3 is 16 amino acids. For the CDR3, the DNA is TGTGCCAGCAGCGTCCGCGGGGGGCGGGGCACAGATACGCAGTATTTT. Protein: CASSVRGGRGTDTQYF.

This chain joins TRBV21-1 and TRBJ2-1; the DNA was not compared with TRBD1, the D call given in the table. TRBV21-1 is described as a pseudogene. The CDR3 spans 18 residues. CDR3 bases: TGTGCCAGCAGCAAAGCACTAGGAAGGCAGGGGAAGCCAAATGAGCAGTTCTTC. This translates into CASSKALGRQGKPNEQFF.

V and J are TRBV3-1 (or the pseudogene TRBV3-2) and TRBJ2-4, with no clear D. Trimming took off 1 base at V and 1 base at J, with 11 bases between the two ends. Germline V gene lookup returns CDR1 LGHDT and CDR2 YNNKEL (reference sequence). The CDR3 contains 16 residues. The CDR3 DNA is TGTGCCAGCAGCCAAGGGTTAAGGGTCGCCAAAAACATTCAGTACTTC. Protein: CASSQGLRVAKNIQYF.